This TCR beta chain was sequenced in a study of shared clonotypes between healthy human individuals. The V end lost 1 base, the J end lost 5 bases, and 12 bases lay between the germline ends. CDR1 LNHNV and CDR2 YYDKDF come from the germline V gene (reference sequence). The CDR3 runs 14 residues. Repertoires were generated with immunoSEQ multiplex PCR, while TCRdb's copy carries only in-frame clones and drops some. Of 2 million to 3 million clones in the sample, approximately 93% were seen once. Healthy HIV-negative adults without recent acute infections or vaccinations served as donors. The sample comprised naive CD4+ T cells from PBMCs. Specified subset: CD45RA+ positively selected. The chain carries TRBV15 and TRBJ2-7, with D possibly matching TRBD1 (6 bases). The sequence derives from a man between 18 and 29 years old in good health. Some clones in this sample may be carry-over from other donors' samples. In DNA, the CDR3 is TGTGCCACCAGCAGAGTAGGGGGTTCCCACGAGCAGTACTTC. Protein sequence: CATSRVGGSHEQYF.